One sample yielded the 30 T cell receptor beta chains listed below, sequenced in a study of OX40 agonist ivuxolimab in advanced cancers. Receptors were amplified or captured by the immunoSEQ multiplex PCR assay. The table comes from immuneACCESS by way of TCRdb, which keeps in-frame sequences with V and J called. Part of the clones is missing from these tables; in studies checked, under half for an unresolved V gene and the rest for unknown reasons. The sample profile shows more than 60,000 clones; around 86% of them were found once. The ten top clones hold under 0.75% of the sample. The sequencing here drew on CD4+ or CD8+ T cells sorted from blood, taken in a trial of the OX40 agonist ivuxolimab. The source is an adult with an advanced solid tumor such as melanoma, head and neck, liver or kidney cancer.

The chain links TRBV12-5 to TRBJ1-2; tentatively, D is TRBD1 (6 bases). The length of the CDR3 is 14 residues. Trimming cost V 4 bases and J 3 bases, with 12 bases left between them. Germline values: CDR1 LGHNT, CDR2 FRNRAP. The CDR3 DNA follows: TGTGCTAGTGGTTACGATCCAGGGGACTATGGCTACACCTTC. Translating gives CASGYDPGDYGYTF.

The chain uses TRBV7-2 and TRBJ2-3; D is uncertain. This CDR3 has 13 amino acids. CDR1 SGHTA and CDR2 FQGNSA come from the germline V gene. V was shortened by 4 bases and J by 3 bases, with 8 bases between the two germline ends. The CDR3 spells CASSSFSTDTQYF. The CDR3 bases are TGTGCCAGCAGCTCCTTTTCTACAGATACGCAGTATTTT. Variable domain in full (rest from reference TRBV7-2 and TRBJ2-3): GAGVSQSPSNKVTEKGKDVELRCDPISGHTALYWYRQSLGQGLEFLIYFQGNSAPDKSGLPSDRFSAERTGGSVSTLTIQRTQQEDSAVYLCASSSFSTDTQYFGPGTRLTVL.

This chain joins TRBV9 and TRBJ2-5; TRBD2 might be the D (6 bases). The V gene lost 4 bases and the J gene lost 2 bases, with 15 bases spanning the gap. This CDR3 region has 15 residues. The germline CDR1 and CDR2 sequences are SGDLS and YYNGEE. CDR3 sequence reads: CASSLRGDRQETQYF. The CDR3 DNA is TGTGCCAGCAGCTTACGCGGGGATCGGCAAGAGACCCAGTACTTC.

This clone was detected a few times. The chain couples TRBV5-6 to TRBJ2-5; 7 positions match TRBD2. The CDR3 sequence is 13 residues long. Germline CDR1 reads SGHDT; CDR2 reads YYEEEE. V lost 4 bases to trimming and J lost 3 bases; unmatched junction nucleotides: 3. Written as DNA, the CDR3 is TGTGCCAGCAGCAAACGGGGGGAAGAGACCCAGTACTTC. Translation: CASSKRGEETQYF.

This clone occurred once. The CDR3 bases are TGCGCCAGCAGCCTCAGGGGGTCCTACGAGCAGTACTTC. This codes for CASSLRGSYEQYF. The rearrangement joins TRBV5-1 to TRBJ2-7, with TRBD1 matching over 7 bases. The length of the CDR3 is 13 residues. Germline-derived CDR1 and CDR2 are SGHRS and YFSETQ. The V and J ends lost 4 bases and 1 base, in that order; junction bases with no gene match: 2.

This chain uses TRBV19 with TRBJ1-6; D is perhaps TRBD1 (6 bases). The CDR3 consists of 15 residues. CDR1 LNHDA and CDR2 SQIVND come from the germline V gene (reference sequence). V shed 6 bases and J shed 7 bases, with 16 bases lying between them. CDR3 bases: TGTGCCAGTAGCGTGGGGCAGGGGCCGAATTCACCCCTCCACTTT. This translates into CASSVGQGPNSPLHF.

The V and J genes are TRBV9 and TRBJ2-4; 8 nucleotides match TRBD1. The trim removed 4 bases at V and 3 bases at J, leaving 9 bases unmatched. This CDR3 region has 16 residues. Germline assignment: CDR1 SGDLS and CDR2 YYNGEE. The DNA of the CDR3 is TGTGCCAGCAGCCCCGGGACAGGACTCCTCAAAAACATTCAGTACTTC. This translates into CASSPGTGLLKNIQYF.

The chain combines TRBV6-1 with TRBJ2-5; D remains ambiguous. The J call may be incorrect, as the DNA end agrees better with TRBJ2-7. Germline V CDR1 and CDR2: MNHNS, SASEGT. The CDR3 contains 16 residues. CDR3 residues: CASSEAVGRFSYEQYF. CDR3 DNA sequence: TGTGCCAGCAGTGAAGCAGTAGGACGGTTTTCCTACGAGCAGTACTTC.

The chain combines TRBV6-6 with TRBJ1-6; no reliable D call. Trimming took off 0 bases at V and 10 bases at J, with 16 bases between the two ends. The CDR3 loop spans 16 amino acids. In germline, CDR1 is MNHNY, CDR2 SVGAGI (reference sequence). The DNA for the CDR3 is TGTGCCAGCAGTTACTCCCCCTCTTTTTTTGAATCACCCCTCCACTTT. Residues: CASSYSPSFFESPLHF.

The rearrangement uses TRBV7-2 and TRBJ1-5; TRBD1 aligns across 8 bases. Germline loops: CDR1 SGHTA, CDR2 FQGNSA. Trimming at V came to 3 bases and at J to 6 bases, leaving 4 bases not matched to a gene. This CDR3 comprises 14 residues. CDR3 nucleotides: TGTGCCAGCAGCTTCTCAGGGGGCGGTCAGCCCCAGCATTTT. As protein: CASSFSGGGQPQHF.

CDR3 nucleotides: TGTGCCAGCGACCCCAGGTTTATCCTCCAAGAGACCCAGTACTTC. It codes for CASDPRFILQETQYF. The rearrangement uses TRBV6-4 and TRBJ2-5, with D unclear. Trimming took 8 bases from V and 1 from J, leaving 17 bases between them. Looked up from germline, CDR1 is MRHNA and CDR2 is SNTAGT. The CDR3 spans 15 residues.

The V gene is TRBV2, the J gene TRBJ2-3; 7 bases align to TRBD2. The CDR3 extends over 15 amino acids. J lost 3 bases, V lost 3 bases, and 6 bases had no gene match. The germline V gene encodes CDR1 SNHLY and CDR2 FYNNEI. The CDR3 spells CASSEALAVTDTQYF. Here the CDR3 DNA reads TGTGCCAGCAGTGAGGCTCTAGCGGTGACAGATACGCAGTATTTT.

This clone has just a few counts. The rearrangement uses TRBV4-3 and TRBJ1-1; the D is unclear. V was clipped by 2 bases and J by 6 bases, with 16 bases between them. The CDR3 contains 15 residues. Germline V CDR1 and CDR2: LGHNA, YSLEER. The CDR3, as DNA: TGCGCCAGCAGCCAAAGGATAACAGAGGCAGCTGAAGCTTTCTTT. Amino acids: CASSQRITEAAEAFF.

The chain joins TRBV7-3 to TRBJ2-1, with D unresolved. V was clipped by 8 bases and J by 6 bases, with 8 bases between them. Per germline, CDR1 SGHTA and CDR2 FQGTGA. The CDR3 length is 11 residues. For the CDR3, the DNA is TGTGCCAGCTCACCGGGCAATGAGCAGTTCTTC. Translated, it gives CASSPGNEQFF. The full variable domain, in which reference TRBV7-3 and TRBJ2-1 provide the parts outside the CDR3, is GAGVSQTPSNKVTEKGKYVELRCDPISGHTALYWYRQSLGQGPEFLIYFQGTGAADDSGLPNDRFFAVRPEGSVSTLKIQRTERGDSAVYLCASSPGNEQFFGPGTRLTVL.

In nucleotides, the CDR3 is TGCGCCAGCAGCCCCTCAGTGTTCTCTGGGGCCAACGTCCTGACTTTC. This gives the protein CASSPSVFSGANVLTF. The rearrangement joins TRBV5-1 to TRBJ2-6; D is unclear. The V end was cut by 4 bases, the J end by 0 bases, with 11 bases between. Germline lookup yields CDR1 SGHRS and CDR2 YFSETQ. CDR3 length: 16 residues.

The V and J genes are TRBV6-5 and TRBJ2-3, with D possibly matching TRBD2 (6 bases). Germline V CDR1 and CDR2: MNHEY, SVGAGI. Trimming stripped 4 bases from V and 3 bases from J, with 14 bases between. The CDR3 totals 15 residues. CDR3 in amino acids: CASSLGDLSTDTQYF. CDR3 nucleotide sequence: TGTGCCAGCAGTTTAGGGGACTTATCAACAGATACGCAGTATTTT.

V and J are TRBV2 and TRBJ2-1; D is possibly TRBD2 (5 bases). This CDR3 contains 13 residues. The germline CDR1 and CDR2 sequences are SNHLY and FYNNEI. The V end was cut by 4 bases, the J end by 5 bases, with 9 bases between. The DNA for the CDR3 is TGTGCCAGCAGTGGGCCCGGGAACAATGAGCAGTTCTTC. Protein: CASSGPGNNEQFF. Based on the CDR3 plus reference TRBV2 and TRBJ2-1, the full variable domain is EPEVTQTPSHQVTQMGQEVILRCVPISNHLYFYWYRQILGQKVEFLVSFYNNEISEKSEIFDDQFSVERPDGSNFTLKIRSTKLEDSAMYFCASSGPGNNEQFFGPGTRLTVL.

The rearrangement links TRBV6-5 to TRBJ1-1; D may be TRBD1 (5 bases). Trimming pared 0 bases from V and 5 bases from J, leaving 7 bases between. Germline loops: CDR1 MNHEY, CDR2 SVGAGI. The CDR3 length is 13 residues. The CDR3 DNA follows: TGTGCCAGCAGTTACTCGACAGAAACTGAAGCTTTCTTT. Protein product: CASSYSTETEAFF.

J is TRBJ2-7 and V is TRBV30; possibly TRBD1 for D (5 bases). V was clipped by 8 bases and J by 6 bases, with 11 bases between them. The germline gives CDR1 GTSNPN, CDR2 SVGIG (reference sequence). The CDR3 consists of 10 residues. The CDR3 loop is CAAYTGEQYF. Written as DNA, the CDR3 is TGTGCCGCCTATACAGGCGAGCAGTACTTC. Supplemented by reference TRBV30 and TRBJ2-7, the full variable domain reads SQTIHQWPATLVQPVGSPLSLECTVEGTSNPNLYWYRQAAGRGLQLLFYSVGIGQISSEVPQNLSASRPQDRQFILSSKKLLLSDSGFYLCAAYTGEQYFGPGTRLTVT.

This chain uses TRBV12-5 with TRBJ2-1, with 8 nucleotides matching TRBD2. The CDR3 has 16 amino acids. V gave up 0 bases and J gave up 6 bases; unmatched junction bases: 7. Germline V CDR1 and CDR2: LGHNT, FRNRAP. The CDR3: CASGLVFGGAVNEQFF. The CDR3 bases are TGTGCTAGTGGTTTGGTGTTCGGGGGGGCCGTCAATGAGCAGTTCTTC.

In its sample, this clone was seen a few times. The CDR3 DNA reads as TGCGCCAGCAGCCAAGTCGGACAGGGTGGATTCAGACTCACCTTC. Its translation is CASSQVGQGGFRLTF. This sequence joins TRBV4-1 and TRBJ1-2; 8 bases line up with TRBD1. The CDR3 length is 15 residues. Per the germline V gene, CDR1 is MGHRA and CDR2 is YSYEKL. J gave up 13 bases and V 1 base, and 14 bases lay outside the gene matches.

The chain carries TRBV5-1 and TRBJ1-1; tentative D call: TRBD1 (6 bases). The V end lost 4 bases, the J end lost 0 bases, and 16 bases lay between the germline ends. This CDR3 contains 16 residues. The germline gives CDR1 SGHRS, CDR2 YFSETQ. The CDR3 here is CASSPLGGGVNTEAFF. For the CDR3, the DNA is TGCGCCAGCAGCCCACTGGGCGGGGGCGTGAACACTGAAGCTTTCTTT.

This clone was seen more than once but under ten times. The chain carries TRBV10-2 and TRBJ2-7, with 7 bases identical to TRBD1. Germline CDR1 and CDR2: WSHSY and SAAADI. The CDR3 runs 15 residues. J lost 2 bases, V lost 6 bases, and 10 bases had no gene match. The CDR3 sequence is CASSENNRGTYEQYF. DNA of the CDR3: TGCGCCAGCAGCGAAAACAACAGGGGCACCTACGAGCAGTACTTC.

This chain uses TRBV29-1 with TRBJ1-2; 10 nucleotides align to TRBD1. The germline gives CDR1 SQVTM, CDR2 ANQGSEA. This CDR3 contains 11 residues. Trimming removed 4 bases from V and 10 bases from J; junction bases left unmatched: 3. CDR3: CSVAGQGDYTF. The DNA of the CDR3 is TGCAGCGTTGCCGGACAGGGGGACTACACCTTC.

This CDR3 reads CASSPLAAQGASEQYF. CDR3 DNA: TGTGCCAGCAGCCCACTAGCCGCACAGGGGGCGTCCGAGCAGTACTTC. J is TRBJ2-7 and V is TRBV5-4, with TRBD1 identical over 9 bases. The CDR3 contains 16 residues. The V gene end was trimmed by 4 bases and the J gene end by 6 bases; junction bases not matched to a gene: 14. Germline values: CDR1 SGHNT, CDR2 YYREEE (reference sequence).

This rearrangement joins TRBV19 to TRBJ1-5; D may be TRBD1 (5 bases). From germline, CDR1 is LNHDA and CDR2 SQIVND (reference sequence). V lost 10 bases, J lost 7 bases, and 17 bases lay in between. This CDR3 is 13 amino acids long. The CDR3 region has the DNA TGTGCCACGAAGGCAGGGCTAGGGCAGCCCCAGCATTTT. This encodes CATKAGLGQPQHF.

The J gene is TRBJ2-6, the V gene TRBV7-2; 8 bases align to TRBD1. Germline CDR1 and CDR2: SGHTA and FQGNSA. With V trimmed by 2 bases and J by 0 bases, 9 bases remained unmatched. The length of the CDR3 is 19 residues. CDR3 region: CASSLRGQGPISGANVLTF. DNA of the CDR3: TGTGCCAGCAGCTTACGCGGACAGGGACCTATCTCTGGGGCCAACGTCCTGACTTTC.

This rearrangement joins TRBV30 to TRBJ1-2; TRBD1 aligns across 7 bases. V was pared by 4 bases and J by 4 bases, with 3 bases of the junction left unmatched. Germline-derived CDR1 and CDR2 are GTSNPN and SVGIG (reference sequence). The length of the CDR3 is 12 residues. The CDR3 nucleotides are TGTGCCTGGAAGGACAGGTTCTATGGCTACACCTTC. This sequence encodes CAWKDRFYGYTF.

The chain links TRBV7-9 to TRBJ2-2; 7 bases match TRBD1. Per germline, CDR1 SEHNR and CDR2 FQNEAQ (reference sequence). Losses at the gene ends were 5 bases for V and 1 base for J; bases not matched to a gene: 7. CDR3 length: 16 amino acids. The DNA of the CDR3 is TGTGCCAGCAGCGGCGACAGGGCGCTGAACACCGGGGAGCTGTTTTTT. Translation: CASSGDRALNTGELFF.

The chain employs TRBV7-9 and TRBJ2-7; TRBD1 matches 7 bases. J was trimmed by 4 bases and V by 5 bases; bases with no gene match: 11. The CDR3 spans 15 residues. Germline loops: CDR1 SEHNR, CDR2 FQNEAQ (reference sequence). The CDR3 bases are TGTGCCAGCAGCGGCCGGACAGGCCCCCTATACGAGCAGTACTTC. This codes for CASSGRTGPLYEQYF.